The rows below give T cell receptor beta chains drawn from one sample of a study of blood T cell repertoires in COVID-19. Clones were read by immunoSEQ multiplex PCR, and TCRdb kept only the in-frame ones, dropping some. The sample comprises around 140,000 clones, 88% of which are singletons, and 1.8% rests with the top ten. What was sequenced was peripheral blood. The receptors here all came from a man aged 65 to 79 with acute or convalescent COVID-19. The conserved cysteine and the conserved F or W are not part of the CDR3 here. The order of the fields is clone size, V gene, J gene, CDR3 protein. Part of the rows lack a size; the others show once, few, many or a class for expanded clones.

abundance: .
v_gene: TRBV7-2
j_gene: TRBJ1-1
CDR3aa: ASSAGQGYSTEAF

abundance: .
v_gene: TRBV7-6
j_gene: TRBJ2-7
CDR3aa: ASSAAGGSFYEQY

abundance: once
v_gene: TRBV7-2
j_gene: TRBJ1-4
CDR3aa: ASRSVGLGEKLF

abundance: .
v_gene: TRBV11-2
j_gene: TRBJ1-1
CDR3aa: ASSRRQGWTEAF

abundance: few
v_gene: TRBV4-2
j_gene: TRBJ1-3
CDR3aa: ASSQDRGSGNTIY

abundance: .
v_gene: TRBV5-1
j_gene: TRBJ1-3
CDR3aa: ASSLAGSDSGNTIY

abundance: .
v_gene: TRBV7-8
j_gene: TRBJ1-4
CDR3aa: ASSYAIGATNEKLF

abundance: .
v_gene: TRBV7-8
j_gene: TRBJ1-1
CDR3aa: ASSLSRGRGTEAF

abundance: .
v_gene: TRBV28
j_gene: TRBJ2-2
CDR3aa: AAPGSVPGELF

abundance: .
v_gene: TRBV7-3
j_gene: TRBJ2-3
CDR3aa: ASSLSGSGADTQY

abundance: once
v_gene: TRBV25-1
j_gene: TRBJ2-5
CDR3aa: ASSPGTAKETQY

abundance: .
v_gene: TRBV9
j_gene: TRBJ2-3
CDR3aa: ASSDRLAGGLGTDTQY

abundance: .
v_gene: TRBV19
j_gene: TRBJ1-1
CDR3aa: ASSIPTGTGLNTEAF

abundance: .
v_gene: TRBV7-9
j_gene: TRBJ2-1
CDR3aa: ASSLTGDNEQF

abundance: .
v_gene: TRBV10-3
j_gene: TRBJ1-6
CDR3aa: AISVHEGSPLH

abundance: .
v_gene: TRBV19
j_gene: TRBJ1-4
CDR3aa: ASSLSGKSEKLF

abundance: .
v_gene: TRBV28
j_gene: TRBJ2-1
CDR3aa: ASSLGGGSRDEQF

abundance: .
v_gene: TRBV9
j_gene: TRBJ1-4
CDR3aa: ASSARWAGTEKLF

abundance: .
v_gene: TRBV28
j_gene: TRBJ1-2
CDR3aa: ASTFGGVGYT

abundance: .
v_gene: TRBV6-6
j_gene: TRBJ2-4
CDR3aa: ASSSWDRGKNIQY